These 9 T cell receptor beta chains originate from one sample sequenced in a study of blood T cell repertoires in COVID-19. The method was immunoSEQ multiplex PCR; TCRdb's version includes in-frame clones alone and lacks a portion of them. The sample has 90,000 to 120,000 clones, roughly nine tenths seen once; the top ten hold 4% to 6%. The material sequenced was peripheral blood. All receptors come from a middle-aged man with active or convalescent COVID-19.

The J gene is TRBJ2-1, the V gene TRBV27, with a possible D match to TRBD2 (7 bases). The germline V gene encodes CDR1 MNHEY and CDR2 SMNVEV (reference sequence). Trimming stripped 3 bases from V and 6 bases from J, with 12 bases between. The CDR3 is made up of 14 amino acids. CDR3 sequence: CASSFRGGSNEQFF. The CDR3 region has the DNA TGTGCCAGCAGTTTTAGGGGGGGAAGCAATGAGCAGTTCTTC.

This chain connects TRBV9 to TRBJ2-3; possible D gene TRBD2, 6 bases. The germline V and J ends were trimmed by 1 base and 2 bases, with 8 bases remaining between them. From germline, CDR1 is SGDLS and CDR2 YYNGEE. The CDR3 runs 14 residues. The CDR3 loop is CASSVQGLTDTQYF. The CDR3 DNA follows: TGTGCCAGCAGCGTACAGGGACTCACAGATACGCAGTATTTT.

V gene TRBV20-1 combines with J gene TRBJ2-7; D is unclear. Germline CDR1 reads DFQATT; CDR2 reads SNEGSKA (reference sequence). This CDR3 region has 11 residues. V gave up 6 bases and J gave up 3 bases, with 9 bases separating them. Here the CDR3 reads CSADRSYEQYF. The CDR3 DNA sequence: TGCAGTGCAGATAGGAGCTACGAGCAGTACTTC.

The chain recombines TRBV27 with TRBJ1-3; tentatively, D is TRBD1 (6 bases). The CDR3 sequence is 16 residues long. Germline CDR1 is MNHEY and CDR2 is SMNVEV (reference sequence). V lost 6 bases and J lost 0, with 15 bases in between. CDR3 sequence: CASRPAGQTSGNTIYF. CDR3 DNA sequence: TGTGCCAGCAGACCGGCCGGACAGACCTCTGGAAACACCATATATTTT.

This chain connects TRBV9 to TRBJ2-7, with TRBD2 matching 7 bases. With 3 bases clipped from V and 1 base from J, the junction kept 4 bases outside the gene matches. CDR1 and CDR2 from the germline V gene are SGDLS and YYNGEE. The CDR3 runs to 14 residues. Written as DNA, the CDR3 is TGTGCCAGCAGCGGTGGGACTACATCCTACGAGCAGTACTTC. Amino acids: CASSGGTTSYEQYF.

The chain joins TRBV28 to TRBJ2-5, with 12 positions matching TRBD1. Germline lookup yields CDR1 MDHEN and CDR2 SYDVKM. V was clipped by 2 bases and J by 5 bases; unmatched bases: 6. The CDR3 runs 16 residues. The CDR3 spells CASSLIGTGGAETQYF. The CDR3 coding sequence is TGTGCCAGCAGTTTAATAGGGACAGGGGGCGCGGAGACCCAGTACTTC.

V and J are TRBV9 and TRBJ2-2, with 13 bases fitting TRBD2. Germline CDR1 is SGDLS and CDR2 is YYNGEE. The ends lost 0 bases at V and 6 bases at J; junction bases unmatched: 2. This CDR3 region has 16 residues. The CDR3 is CASSVGGLAGSGELFF. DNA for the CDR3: TGTGCCAGCAGCGTAGGGGGACTAGCGGGGTCCGGGGAGCTGTTTTTT.

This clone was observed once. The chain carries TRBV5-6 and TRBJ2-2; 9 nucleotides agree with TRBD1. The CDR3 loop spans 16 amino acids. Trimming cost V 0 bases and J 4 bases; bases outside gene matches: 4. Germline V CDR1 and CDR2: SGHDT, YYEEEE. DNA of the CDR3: TGTGCCAGCAGCTTGGACAGGACAGGGGCCACCGGGGAGCTGTTTTTT. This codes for CASSLDRTGATGELFF.

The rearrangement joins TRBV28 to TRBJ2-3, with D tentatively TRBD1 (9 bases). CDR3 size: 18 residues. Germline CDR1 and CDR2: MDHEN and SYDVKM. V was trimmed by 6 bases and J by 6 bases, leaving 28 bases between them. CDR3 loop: CASRFYIAGQGEQDTQYF. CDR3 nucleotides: TGTGCCAGCAGATTTTATATAGCGGGACAGGGAGAGCAGGATACGCAGTATTTT.